The sequence of this T cell receptor beta chain was determined in a study of cytomegalovirus exposure and HLA in healthy donors. There are a few counts of this clone. PCR used 60 Vbeta primers and 13 Jbeta primers. Sequenced by immunoSEQ multiplex PCR; TCRdb stores in-frame clones only, minus some. The sample contains about 140,000 clones, approximately 80% of which appear only once. Between the trimmed V and J ends, which lost 7 bases and 2 bases, there was a span of 13 bases. Germline lookup yields CDR1 SGDLS and CDR2 YYNGEE. This CDR3 is built from 14 residues. The sample taken for sequencing was PBMCs. The chain recombines TRBV9 with TRBJ2-1, with D perhaps matching TRBD1 (6 bases). The clonotype was recovered from a man aged 35-49 years in good health and CMV-seropositive. CDR3 bases: TGTGCCAGCCAAGGGGCAGGGGCCTACAATGAGCAGTTCTTC. Encoded protein: CASQGAGAYNEQFF. The complete variable domain, with remaining parts taken from reference TRBV9 and TRBJ2-1, reads DSGVTQTPKHLITATGQRVTLRCSPRSGDLSVYWYQQSLDQGLQFLIQYYNGEERAKGNILERFSAQQFPDLHSELNLSSLELGDSALYFCASQGAGAYNEQFFGPGTRLTVL.